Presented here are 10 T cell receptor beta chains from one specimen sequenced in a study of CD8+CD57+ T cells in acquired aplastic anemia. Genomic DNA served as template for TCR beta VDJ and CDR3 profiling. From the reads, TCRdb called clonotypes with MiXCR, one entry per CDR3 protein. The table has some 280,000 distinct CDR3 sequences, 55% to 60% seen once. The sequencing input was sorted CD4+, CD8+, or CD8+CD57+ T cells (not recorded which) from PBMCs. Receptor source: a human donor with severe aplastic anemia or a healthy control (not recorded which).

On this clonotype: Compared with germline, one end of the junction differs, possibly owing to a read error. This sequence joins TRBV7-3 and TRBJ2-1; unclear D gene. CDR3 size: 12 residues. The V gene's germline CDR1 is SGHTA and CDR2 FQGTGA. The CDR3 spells CASSLTPNEQFF. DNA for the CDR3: TGTGCCAGCAGCCTAACTCCGAATGAGCAGTTCTTC.

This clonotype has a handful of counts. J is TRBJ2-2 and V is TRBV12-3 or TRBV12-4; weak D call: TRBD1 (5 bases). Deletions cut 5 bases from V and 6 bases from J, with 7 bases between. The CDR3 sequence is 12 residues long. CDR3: CASSQGAGELFF. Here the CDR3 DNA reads TGTGCCAGCAGTCAGGGTGCCGGGGAGCTGTTTTTT.

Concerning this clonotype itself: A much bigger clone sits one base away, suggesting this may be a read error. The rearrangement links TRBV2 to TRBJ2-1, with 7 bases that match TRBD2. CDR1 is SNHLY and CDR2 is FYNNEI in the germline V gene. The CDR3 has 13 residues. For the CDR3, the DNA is TGTGCCTGCAGTGGGCAGCGGGGCCTTGAGCAGTTCTTC. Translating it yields CACSGQRGLEQFF.

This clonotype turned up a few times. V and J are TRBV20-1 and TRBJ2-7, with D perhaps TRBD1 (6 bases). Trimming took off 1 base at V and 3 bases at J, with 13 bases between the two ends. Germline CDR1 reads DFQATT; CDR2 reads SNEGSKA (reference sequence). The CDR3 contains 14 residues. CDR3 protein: CSARAPRGVYEQYF. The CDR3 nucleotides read TGCAGTGCTAGAGCACCCAGGGGAGTCTACGAGCAGTACTTC.

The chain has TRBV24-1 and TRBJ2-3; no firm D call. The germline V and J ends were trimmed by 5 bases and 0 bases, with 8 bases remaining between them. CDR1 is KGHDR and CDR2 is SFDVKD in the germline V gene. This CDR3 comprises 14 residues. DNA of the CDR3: TGTGCCACCAGTGCCCCGACAAGCACAGATACGCAGTATTTT. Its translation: CATSAPTSTDTQYF.

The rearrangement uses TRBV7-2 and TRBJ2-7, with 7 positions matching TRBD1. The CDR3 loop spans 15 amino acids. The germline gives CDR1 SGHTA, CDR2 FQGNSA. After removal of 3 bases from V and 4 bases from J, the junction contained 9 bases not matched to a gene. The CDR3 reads CASSLRGDSGYEQYF. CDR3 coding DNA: TGTGCCAGCAGCTTGCGTGGGGACAGCGGATACGAGCAGTACTTC.

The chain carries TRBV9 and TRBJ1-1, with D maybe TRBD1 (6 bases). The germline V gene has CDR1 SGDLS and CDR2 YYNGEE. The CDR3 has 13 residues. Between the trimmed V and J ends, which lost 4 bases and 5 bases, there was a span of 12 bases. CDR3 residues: CASSTTQGTEAFF. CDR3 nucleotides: TGTGCCAGCAGCACGACACAGGGAACTGAAGCTTTCTTT.

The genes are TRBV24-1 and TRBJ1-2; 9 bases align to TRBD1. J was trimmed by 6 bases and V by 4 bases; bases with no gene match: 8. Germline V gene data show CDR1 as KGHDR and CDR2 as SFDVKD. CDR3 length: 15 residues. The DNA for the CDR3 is TGTGCCACCAGTGAGCCCGGGACAGGGTACGATGGCTACACCTTC. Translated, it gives CATSEPGTGYDGYTF.

Here the CDR3 DNA reads TGTGCCATCAAAGGAGACAGCGACTATGGCTACACCTTC. This translates into CAIKGDSDYGYTF. The chain uses TRBV10-3 and TRBJ1-2; TRBD1 is a possible D gene (5 bases). Germline-derived CDR1 and CDR2 are ENHRY and SYGVKD. V was pared by 7 bases and J by 3 bases, with 12 bases between. CDR3 size: 13 residues.

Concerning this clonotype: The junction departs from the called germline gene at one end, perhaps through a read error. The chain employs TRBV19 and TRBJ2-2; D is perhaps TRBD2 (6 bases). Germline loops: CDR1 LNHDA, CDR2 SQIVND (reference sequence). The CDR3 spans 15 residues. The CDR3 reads CASSQGTGLTEELFF. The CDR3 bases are TGTGCCAGCAGCCAAGGGACTGGTTTAACCGAGGAGCTGTTTTTT.